A selection of T cell receptor beta chains follows, all from one sample in a study of cytomegalovirus exposure and HLA in healthy donors. TCRdb's table, derived via immunoSEQ multiplex PCR, lists solely in-frame clones and lacks some. The repertoire consists of more than 150,000 clones, with about four fifths occurring once and the leading ten covering about 0.24%. The sample consisted of PBMCs. The source is a boy under 18 in good health and CMV-seronegative. CDR3s include the opening cysteine and the closing phenylalanine or tryptophan. The D gene is left open where the match is weak.

d_call	v_call	cdr3_length	j_call	cdr3_aa
TRBD1	TRBV30	14	TRBJ1-4	CAWGPGQHNEKLFF
TRBD1	TRBV7-3	16	TRBJ2-1	CASSLPTGGSGNEQFF
-	TRBV7-3	17	TRBJ1-3	CASSPRPGRESGNTIYF
-	TRBV6-5	13	TRBJ1-1	CASSYSRGAEAFF
TRBD2	TRBV5-6	16	TRBJ2-7	CASSLTDIAGDYEQYF
-	TRBV28	13	TRBJ1-1	CASRNQVWTEAFF
-	TRBV6-5	14	TRBJ1-1	CATRVDRVNTEAFF
TRBD2	TRBV18	16	TRBJ2-1	CASSPGSASGGNEQFF
-	TRBV19	13	TRBJ1-2	CASNEVGEDGYTF
TRBD2	TRBV7-9	18	TRBJ2-1	CASRVAAGTSATYNEQFF
-	TRBV14	13	TRBJ2-7	CASSQVGVHEQYF
TRBD1	TRBV27	16	TRBJ1-2	CASSPYPQGARFGYTF
TRBD1	TRBV15	14	TRBJ2-7	CATSRDRGPYEQYF
-	TRBV7-2	13	TRBJ1-1	CASSLEGLGEAFF
-	TRBV5-6	14	TRBJ1-2	CASSFNRPFKGYTF
-	TRBV7-9	16	TRBJ1-4	CASSFGGGPTNEKLFF
-	TRBV4-1	14	TRBJ1-1	CASSQWTGGAEAFF
-	TRBV6-5	13	TRBJ2-7	CASSTGTGGFRYF
-	TRBV30	14	TRBJ1-1	CAWSETRVNTEAFF
TRBD1	TRBV5-6	15	TRBJ2-2	CASSLRTGRTGELFF
-	TRBV29-1	15	TRBJ2-5	CSVEPPYRDQETQYF
TRBD1	TRBV5-1	17	TRBJ1-1	CASSFWTGGSPNTEAFF
-	TRBV7-2	14	TRBJ2-3	CASSAGTGPDTQYF
TRBD1	TRBV29-1	13	TRBJ2-7	CSVIGTGGLEQYF
-	TRBV2	13	TRBJ2-7	CASSRQFYYEQYF
TRBD2	TRBV9	14	TRBJ2-1	CASSAWGRDNEQFF
TRBD1	TRBV29-1	13	TRBJ2-7	CSVTGTITYEQYF
-	TRBV6-6	15	TRBJ2-2	CARPPGTPNTGELFF
-	TRBV27	16	TRBJ2-3	CASSLKRGFHTDTQYF
-	TRBV29-1	13	TRBJ2-7	CSVDGSNAYEQYF
TRBD1	TRBV5-1	14	TRBJ2-1	CASSLPQGANEQFF
-	TRBV12-2	15	TRBJ1-4	CASRFLGVDNEKLFF
TRBD1	TRBV27	14	TRBJ2-7	CASRQTGQTYEQYF
TRBD1	TRBV6-5	14	TRBJ2-7	CAFFRGDRGYEQYF
-	TRBV5-4	15	TRBJ1-2	CASSFGRGAIYGYTF
TRBD1	TRBV9	13	TRBJ1-1	CASSETGGTEAFF
TRBD1	TRBV27	14	TRBJ1-1	CASSRRGRETEAFF
TRBD1	TRBV27	17	TRBJ1-2	CASSPRRTGIINYGYTF
TRBD1	TRBV10-3	14	TRBJ1-5	CAISETGVNQPQHF
-	TRBV5-6	14	TRBJ2-7	CASSAGPWGYEQYF
-	TRBV6-1	16	TRBJ1-2	CASSEDGGGLGYGYTF
-	TRBV7-6	12	TRBJ1-2	CASSAGWHGYTF